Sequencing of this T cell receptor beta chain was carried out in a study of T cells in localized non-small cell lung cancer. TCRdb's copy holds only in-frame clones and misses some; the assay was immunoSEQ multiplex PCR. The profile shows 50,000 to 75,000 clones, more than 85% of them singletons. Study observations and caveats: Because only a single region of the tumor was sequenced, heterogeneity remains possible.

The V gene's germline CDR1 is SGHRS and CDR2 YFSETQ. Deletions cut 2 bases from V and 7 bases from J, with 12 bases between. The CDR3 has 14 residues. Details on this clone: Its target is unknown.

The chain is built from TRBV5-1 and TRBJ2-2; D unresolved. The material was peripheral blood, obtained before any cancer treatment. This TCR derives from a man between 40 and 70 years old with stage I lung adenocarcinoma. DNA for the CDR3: TGCGCCAGCAGCTTAGGGCAAGCGTTCGGGGAGCTGTTTTTT. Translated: CASSLGQAFGELFF. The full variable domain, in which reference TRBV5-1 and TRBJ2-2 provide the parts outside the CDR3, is KAGVTQTPRYLIKTRGQQVTLSCSPISGHRSVSWYQQTPGQGLQFLFEYFSETQRNKGNFPGRFSGRQFSNSRSEMNVSTLELGDSALYLCASSLGQAFGELFFGEGSRLTVL.